This T cell receptor (beta chain) was sequenced during a study of blood T cell repertoires in COVID-19. The overall study: From T cells, B-cell-depleted T cells, or PBMCs came the material, which was cDNA or gDNA.

Clones were read by immunoSEQ multiplex PCR, and TCRdb kept only the in-frame ones, dropping some. Among some 150,000 clones listed, approximately 86% were seen once. Trimming removed 3 bases at V and 2 bases at J, with 11 bases between. This CDR3 spans 14 amino acids. CDR1 is LNHNV, CDR2 YYDKDF, per germline (reference sequence). This receptor was identified in a man between 65 and 79 years old with acute or convalescent COVID-19. This chain links TRBV15 with TRBJ2-7; no firm D call. Sample: peripheral blood. The CDR3 DNA reads as TGTGCCACCAGCAGGGCGGAAATAACCTACGAGCAGTACTTC. Its protein product is CATSRAEITYEQYF.